The 26 T cell receptor beta chains presented below share a single source sample, sequenced in a study of response to subunit inactivated influenza vaccine. TCRdb called the RT-PCR reads again in MiXCR, with one record for every CDR3 protein. The table records 550,000 to 800,000 distinct CDR3 sequences, less than 20% of them present only once. The material sequenced was PBMCs from blood, taken 11 to 12 days after vaccination. All receptors derive from a man over 45 who received an inactivated influenza vaccine.

The rearrangement joins TRBV12-3 or TRBV12-4 to TRBJ2-1; D perhaps matches TRBD2 (5 bases). The CDR3 runs to 14 residues. V was cut by 5 bases and J by 6 bases, with 14 bases left in between. CDR3 bases: TGTGCCAGCAGTCCGGCCGGGCGGGCCAATGAGCAGTTCTTC. Encoded protein: CASSPAGRANEQFF.

This clonotype was counted only a few times. In DNA, the CDR3 is TGCAGTGCTCCAGGGCCTGTCTCCTACGAGCAGTACTTC. Its translation is CSAPGPVSYEQYF. The chain joins TRBV20-1 to TRBJ2-7, with D possibly being TRBD1 (5 bases). The CDR3 is 13 amino acids. Germline CDR1 reads DFQATT; CDR2 reads SNEGSKA (reference sequence). The V end was cut by 5 bases, the J end by 0 bases, with 11 bases between.

V is TRBV20-1 and J is TRBJ1-2; D call uncertain. Deletions cut 6 bases from V and 8 bases from J, with 19 bases between. CDR3 length equals 13 residues. CDR1 DFQATT and CDR2 SNEGSKA come from the germline V gene (reference sequence). The CDR3 DNA reads as TGCAGTGCCTCCACATCGGGGAGGACGGGCTACACCTTC. It codes for CSASTSGRTGYTF.

The chain joins TRBV20-1 to TRBJ2-2; perhaps TRBD1 as D (6 bases). Germline V gene sequence: CDR1 DFQATT, CDR2 SNEGSKA (reference sequence). The CDR3 length is 17 residues. Trimming took 0 bases from V and 4 from J, leaving 18 bases between them. In DNA form, the CDR3 reads TGCAGTGCTAGAGATCAGGCAGGGGCGCCGAGCACCGGGGAGCTGTTTTTT. The encoded protein is CSARDQAGAPSTGELFF.

This clonotype was recorded a few times. The chain joins TRBV10-2 to TRBJ1-6; D gene uncertain. The CDR3 has 15 residues. Germline values: CDR1 WSHSY, CDR2 SAAADI. The V gene lost 4 bases and the J gene lost 7 bases, with 14 bases spanning the gap. CDR3 coding DNA: TGCGCCAGCAGTGTTTCTGGGGAGTTAAATTCACCCCTCCACTTT. This encodes CASSVSGELNSPLHF.

This clonotype was detected only once. The V gene is TRBV5-1, the J gene TRBJ2-7; D uncertain. The CDR3 runs to 11 residues. Germline values: CDR1 SGHRS, CDR2 YFSETQ. Between the trimmed V and J ends, which lost 6 bases and 9 bases, there was a span of 13 bases. CDR3: CASTQRGWQYF. CDR3 DNA: TGCGCCAGCACCCAGAGAGGTTGGCAGTACTTC.

This clonotype was seen only once. This clone may be a read error of a much larger clone one base away. The chain couples TRBV6-1 to TRBJ2-2, with D possibly matching TRBD2 (7 bases). Germline CDR1 is MNHNS and CDR2 is SASEGT. The CDR3 runs 15 residues. Trimming shortened V by 4 bases and J by 0 bases, and 9 bases separated the two germline ends. DNA of the CDR3: TGTGCCAGCAGTGGCGGGGGCACGAACACCGGGGAGCTGTTTTTT. Protein: CASSGGGTNTGELFF.

This clonotype was seen more than once but under ten times. CDR3 sequence: CASSIGTSGSSGTFF. The CDR3 DNA sequence: TGCGCCAGCAGCATCGGGACTAGCGGGTCGTCAGGCACGTTCTTC. The chain recombines TRBV5-1 with TRBJ2-1, with 12 bases identical to TRBD2. CDR3 length equals 15 residues. Per the germline V gene, CDR1 is SGHRS and CDR2 is YFSETQ. The V segment lost 4 bases and the J segment 15 bases; nucleotides outside the gene matches: 14. Full variable domain (remainder filled in from reference TRBV5-1 and TRBJ2-1): KAGVTQTPRYLIKTRGQQVTLSCSPISGHRSVSWYQQTPGQGLQFLFEYFSETQRNKGNFPGRFSGRQFSNSRSEMNVSTLELGDSALYLCASSIGTSGSSGTFFGPGTRLTVL.

This clonotype was found many times. The chain has TRBV5-1 and TRBJ2-7, with no clear D. The CDR3 extends over 15 amino acids. Germline V gene lookup returns CDR1 SGHRS and CDR2 YFSETQ. Trimming took off 4 bases at V and 0 bases at J, with 14 bases between the two ends. DNA for the CDR3: TGCGCCAGCAGCCCCATGGGGATTAGCTCCTACGAGCAGTACTTC. It is translated as CASSPMGISSYEQYF.

This sequence joins TRBV5-5 and TRBJ1-1, with D unclear. Trimming shortened V by 0 bases and J by 4 bases, and 13 bases separated the two germline ends. Germline lookup yields CDR1 SGHKS and CDR2 YYEKEE (reference sequence). The CDR3 is 15 residues long. The CDR3 nucleotides are TGTGCCAGCAGCTTGGTCTGGCTCCCGGGCACTGAAGCTTTCTTT. Protein product: CASSLVWLPGTEAFF.

This clonotype came up a few times. This chain joins TRBV6-2 or TRBV6-3 and TRBJ1-5, with 8 bases lining up with TRBD1. Germline values: CDR1 MNHEY, CDR2 SVGEGT. The CDR3 consists of 14 residues. With V trimmed by 10 bases and J by 2 bases, 7 bases remained unmatched. Here the CDR3 DNA reads TGTGCCACTGGGGGACAGGCAGGCAATCAGCCCCAGCATTTT. It codes for CATGGQAGNQPQHF.

The chain joins TRBV12-3 or TRBV12-4 to TRBJ2-3, with D perhaps TRBD1 (5 bases). V shed 2 bases and J shed 4 bases, with 10 bases lying between them. This CDR3 region has 14 residues. CDR3: CASSLTQGSDTQYF. The DNA of the CDR3 is TGTGCCAGCAGTTTAACCCAGGGCTCAGATACGCAGTATTTT.

Of note for this clonotype: This may be a read error, as it is one base from a much larger clone. The chain carries TRBV5-1 and TRBJ2-3, with 7 bases fitting TRBD1. Germline lookup yields CDR1 SGHRS and CDR2 YFSETQ. J lost 3 bases, V lost 3 bases, and 4 bases had no gene match. CDR3 length: 14 residues. Here the CDR3 DNA reads TGCGCCAGCAGCTGGGCACAGGGGACAGATACGCAGTATTTT. Its protein product is CASSWAQGTDTQYF.

This clonotype was counted only a few times. The V and J genes are TRBV7-3 and TRBJ2-2, with 7 bases matching TRBD2. The junction had 5 bases not matched to a gene; V was cut back by 4 bases and J by 12 bases. Germline CDR1 is SGHTA and CDR2 is FQGTGA. This CDR3 has 12 residues. The CDR3 region has the DNA TGTGCCAGCAGCTCAGGGCGGGGGAAGCTGTTTTTT. This codes for CASSSGRGKLFF. Complete variable domain (other parts from reference TRBV7-3 and TRBJ2-2): GAGVSQTPSNKVTEKGKYVELRCDPISGHTALYWYRQSLGQGPEFLIYFQGTGAADDSGLPNDRFFAVRPEGSVSTLKIQRTERGDSAVYLCASSSGRGKLFFGEGSRLTVL.

This clonotype was seen more than once but under ten times. At one end, the junction sequence differs from germline, possibly due to a read error. The rearrangement links TRBV5-1 to TRBJ2-1; D perhaps matches TRBD1 (7 bases). The CDR3 has 12 residues. Germline CDR1 is SGHRS and CDR2 is YFSETQ. CDR3 coding DNA: TGCGCCAGCAGCTCGGGCGGGACAGACGTGGTCTTC. The encoded protein is CASSSGGTDVVF. Filled out from reference TRBV5-1 and TRBJ2-1, the complete variable domain reads KAGVTQTPRYLIKTRGQQVTLSCSPISGHRSVSWYQQTPGQGLQFLFEYFSETQRNKGNFPGRFSGRQFSNSRSEMNVSTLELGDSALYLCASSSGGTDVVFGPGTRLTVL.

J is TRBJ2-2 and V is TRBV3-1; D remains ambiguous. The V and J ends lost 6 bases and 7 bases respectively, with 9 bases between them. The germline V gene encodes CDR1 LGHDT and CDR2 YNNKEL (reference sequence). The length of the CDR3 is 12 residues. DNA of the CDR3: TGTGCCAGCAGAGGGTTGCACGGGGAGCTGTTTTTT. It is translated as CASRGLHGELFF.

This clonotype was counted ten times or more. V usage is TRBV5-1 and J usage is TRBJ2-7; no definite D call. This CDR3 contains 12 residues. V dropped 7 bases and J dropped 2 bases, with 10 bases sitting between them. Looked up from germline, CDR1 is SGHRS and CDR2 is YFSETQ. CDR3 protein: CASYGTTYEQYF. The CDR3 DNA follows: TGCGCCAGCTATGGTACCACCTACGAGCAGTACTTC.

J is TRBJ1-3 and V is TRBV12-3 or TRBV12-4; TRBD1 might be the D (5 bases). The CDR3 consists of 15 residues. Trimming took 5 bases from V and 0 from J, leaving 11 bases between them. The CDR3 DNA reads TGTGCCAGCAGTCCCGACAGTATCTCTGGAAACACCATATATTTT. It translates to CASSPDSISGNTIYF.

The chain combines TRBV12-3 or TRBV12-4 with TRBJ1-2; D might be TRBD1 (5 bases). V lost 6 bases to trimming and J lost 2 bases, with 16 bases between them. This CDR3 spans 15 amino acids. The chain's CDR3 is CASSQRGVSNYGYTF. CDR3 sequence (DNA): TGTGCCAGCAGCCAGCGGGGGGTATCAAACTATGGCTACACCTTC.

This clonotype was counted only a few times. The gene calls are TRBV5-1 and TRBJ2-7, with 9 nucleotides matching TRBD1. This CDR3 comprises 14 residues. CDR1 SGHRS and CDR2 YFSETQ come from the germline V gene. V shed 4 bases and J 6 bases; nucleotides not matched to a gene: 8. The CDR3 DNA reads TGCGCCAGCAGCCGATATACAGGGGGCCGCGAGCAGTACTTC. Its translation: CASSRYTGGREQYF.

This clonotype was counted only a few times. The chain carries TRBV12-3 or TRBV12-4 and TRBJ2-1; D not certain. The V end lost 2 bases, the J end lost 0 bases, and 8 bases lay between the germline ends. The length of the CDR3 is 15 residues. The CDR3 sequence: CASSLMLLSYNEQFF. In DNA, the CDR3 is TGTGCCAGCAGTTTAATGCTTCTCTCCTACAATGAGCAGTTCTTC.

This clonotype was counted a few times. J is TRBJ1-1 and V is TRBV6-1; D is undetermined. The CDR3 contains 13 residues. The V gene's germline CDR1 is MNHNS and CDR2 SASEGT. The V end was cut by 4 bases, the J end by 4 bases, with 10 bases between. CDR3 in amino acids: CASSAGVGTEAFF. The CDR3 DNA sequence: TGTGCCAGCAGTGCGGGTGTGGGCACTGAAGCTTTCTTT.

The sample holds a few counts of this clonotype. The chain links TRBV14 to TRBJ2-7; 8 bases fit TRBD2. This CDR3 contains 15 residues. J gave up 5 bases and V 4 bases, and 10 bases lay outside the gene matches. Per germline, CDR1 SGHDN and CDR2 FVKESK. For the CDR3, the DNA is TGTGCCAGCAGCCCAGCGCTAGCGGGTTTCAACGAGCAGTACTTC. It translates to CASSPALAGFNEQYF.

V and J are TRBV24-1 and TRBJ2-3; D is unclear. The CDR3 runs to 14 residues. Trimming shortened V by 3 bases and J by 2 bases, and 8 bases separated the two germline ends. Germline loops: CDR1 KGHDR, CDR2 SFDVKD. The CDR3 protein is CATSDRDNTDTQYF. As DNA, the CDR3 is TGTGCCACCAGTGATCGCGACAACACAGATACGCAGTATTTT.

This clonotype was counted only a few times. The V gene is TRBV28, the J gene TRBJ2-7; TRBD2 matches at 7 bases. This CDR3 is built from 12 residues. Germline V gene lookup returns CDR1 MDHEN and CDR2 SYDVKM. With V trimmed by 6 bases and J by 3 bases, 2 bases remained unmatched. This CDR3 is CASRSGIYEQYF. The CDR3 region has the DNA TGTGCCAGCAGAAGCGGGATCTACGAGCAGTACTTC. Supplemented by reference TRBV28 and TRBJ2-7, the full variable domain reads DVKVTQSSRYLVKRTGEKVFLECVQDMDHENMFWYRQDPGLGLRLIYFSYDVKMKEKGDIPEGYSVSREKKERFSLILESASTNQTSMYLCASRSGIYEQYFGPGTRLTVT.

In this sample, this clonotype turned up a few times. This rearrangement joins TRBV20-1 to TRBJ2-1; tentatively, D is TRBD1 (6 bases). The CDR3 runs to 12 residues. The germline V gene has CDR1 DFQATT and CDR2 SNEGSKA (reference sequence). The V end lost 5 bases, the J end lost 8 bases, and 13 bases lay between the germline ends. DNA of the CDR3: TGCAGTGCTGTGAACAGGGTTGATGAGCAGTTCTTC. The encoded protein is CSAVNRVDEQFF.